Below are 26 T cell receptor beta chains sequenced from a single sample in a study of shared clonotypes between healthy human individuals (dated by TCRdb to the early 2020s). Receptors were amplified or captured by the immunoSEQ multiplex PCR assay. Here the immuneACCESS table is served through TCRdb, limited to in-frame sequences with V and J called. Missing clones are a known gap in these copies; in checked studies unresolved V genes cover under half, and the rest lacks a known reason. In all, the sample holds around 620,000 clones, and 95% of those were seen once. Around 0.12% of the sample is held by the ten biggest clonotypes. CD8 naive samples were obtained by positive selection for CCR7 among CD45RO-negative cells, yielding a CD45RA+CCR7+ population from which TemRA cells were excluded. The sample taken for sequencing was naive CD8+ T cells sorted from blood. The sample's cell subset or site label is to be understood as: CD45RA+CCR7+. All receptors come from a woman aged 30 to 39 in good health.

The rearrangement links TRBV4-1 to TRBJ2-7; D remains ambiguous. This CDR3 is 16 amino acids long. Germline-derived CDR1 and CDR2 are MGHRA and YSYEKL. Trimming cost V 0 bases and J 0 bases, with 12 bases left between them. The CDR3 sequence: CASSQDQIGTSYEQYF. The DNA for the CDR3 is TGCGCCAGCAGCCAAGATCAAATCGGTACCTCCTACGAGCAGTACTTC.

The V gene is TRBV27, the J gene TRBJ2-5; D remains unclear. Judging by the DNA end, TRBJ2-7 fits better; the J call may be wrong. The germline CDR1 and CDR2 sequences are MNHEY and SMNVEV (reference sequence). The length of the CDR3 is 14 residues. CDR3 in DNA: TGTGCCAGCAGTTTAGGTTTCGATATCTACGAGCAGTACTTC. Translating it yields CASSLGFDIYEQYF.

The chain is built from TRBV2 and TRBJ1-1; D might be TRBD1 (5 bases). V dropped 11 bases and J dropped 0 bases, with 13 bases sitting between them. Germline V gives CDR1 SNHLY, CDR2 FYNNEI. The CDR3 sequence is 13 residues long. CDR3 protein: CAGRDRLNTEAFF. CDR3 coding DNA: TGTGCCGGACGGGACCGACTGAACACTGAAGCTTTCTTT.

A single count supports this clone. CDR3 sequence reads: CASSIAASYEQYF. In nucleotides, the CDR3 is TGTGCCAGCAGTATTGCGGCCTCCTACGAGCAGTACTTC. The chain has TRBV28 and TRBJ2-7; no reliable D call. Germline V gene data show CDR1 as MDHEN and CDR2 as SYDVKM. CDR3 size: 13 residues. The ends were cut back, 5 bases at V and 0 bases at J, with 8 bases in the middle. Together with reference TRBV28 and TRBJ2-7, the CDR3 gives the full variable domain: DVKVTQSSRYLVKRTGEKVFLECVQDMDHENMFWYRQDPGLGLRLIYFSYDVKMKEKGDIPEGYSVSREKKERFSLILESASTNQTSMYLCASSIAASYEQYFGPGTRLTVT.

A single count supports this clone. V and J are TRBV19 and TRBJ1-1; the D is unclear. Per germline, CDR1 LNHDA and CDR2 SQIVND (reference sequence). This CDR3 region has 12 residues. Trimming left V 8 bases short and J 1 base short, with 8 bases between. The DNA of the CDR3 is TGTGCCAGTCAGGACGGGAACACTGAAGCTTTCTTT. Amino acids: CASQDGNTEAFF.

This clone showed up just a few times. The chain couples TRBV29-1 to TRBJ1-2; D not certain. Germline CDR1 is SQVTM and CDR2 is ANQGSEA. This CDR3 is 13 amino acids long. V lost 3 bases and J 5 bases, leaving 13 bases between the germline ends. CDR3 nucleotides: TGCAGCGTTGATCTGGCCAGAACGTATGGCTACACCTTC. It codes for CSVDLARTYGYTF.

V usage is TRBV5-1 and J usage is TRBJ1-1; no firm D call. Germline values: CDR1 SGHRS, CDR2 YFSETQ. The CDR3 is 14 amino acids. V was shortened by 1 base and J by 2 bases, with 9 bases between the two germline ends. The CDR3 loop reads CASSLQRFNTEAFF. DNA for the CDR3: TGCGCCAGCAGCTTGCAGCGCTTTAACACTGAAGCTTTCTTT.

The chain couples TRBV9 to TRBJ2-3, with D possibly TRBD2 on 6 matching bases. With 1 base removed from V and 4 bases from J, the gap between germline ends came to 13 bases. The germline V gene encodes CDR1 SGDLS and CDR2 YYNGEE. The CDR3 length is 15 residues. This CDR3 reads CASSVLGSGADTQYF. CDR3 in DNA: TGTGCCAGCAGCGTACTCGGGAGTGGCGCAGATACGCAGTATTTT.

The rearrangement joins TRBV25-1 to TRBJ2-5, with 8 nucleotides matching TRBD2. CDR1 and CDR2 from the germline V gene are MGHDK and SYGVNS. Trimming took 5 bases from V and 5 from J; bases not matched to a gene: 7. CDR3 length equals 14 residues. CDR3 amino acids: CASSLGEREETQYF. CDR3 in DNA: TGTGCCAGCAGTCTGGGTGAGCGGGAGGAGACCCAGTACTTC.

This clone was counted once. The chain links TRBV11-2 to TRBJ1-1; D may be TRBD1 (5 bases). Between the trimmed V and J ends, which lost 3 bases and 7 bases, there was a span of 12 bases. Germline V CDR1 and CDR2: SGHAT, FQNNGV. The CDR3 runs 13 residues. As DNA, the CDR3 is TGTGCCAGCAGCTTTTTTGTGGGGGATGAAGCTTTCTTT. Residues: CASSFFVGDEAFF.

This chain links TRBV28 with TRBJ2-1; the D gene could be TRBD1 or TRBD2 (5 bases each). The CDR3 sequence is 14 residues long. V was clipped by 6 bases and J by 7 bases, with 16 bases between them. Per germline, CDR1 MDHEN and CDR2 SYDVKM. The CDR3 loop is CASRSPGPTNEQFF. The CDR3 DNA follows: TGTGCCAGCAGATCACCGGGACCCACTAATGAGCAGTTCTTC. The full variable domain, completed using reference TRBV28 and TRBJ2-1, is DVKVTQSSRYLVKRTGEKVFLECVQDMDHENMFWYRQDPGLGLRLIYFSYDVKMKEKGDIPEGYSVSREKKERFSLILESASTNQTSMYLCASRSPGPTNEQFFGPGTRLTVL.

The chain joins TRBV6-1 to TRBJ1-1; perhaps TRBD1 as D (6 bases). V lost 6 bases and J lost 6, with 17 bases in between. The V gene's germline CDR1 is MNHNS and CDR2 SASEGT. The CDR3 is 14 residues long. CDR3 coding DNA: TGTGCCAGCAGAATAGAAGGGGGGTTCGCTGAAGCTTTCTTT. Translated, it gives CASRIEGGFAEAFF.

The CDR3 DNA sequence: TGTGCCAGTAGAGGACTAGAAGAGACCCAGTACTTC. Translating gives CASRGLEETQYF. The chain has TRBV19 and TRBJ2-5; 7 bases align to TRBD2. The V segment lost 6 bases and the J segment 3 bases; nucleotides outside the gene matches: 1. This CDR3 is 12 amino acids long. Looked up from germline, CDR1 is LNHDA and CDR2 is SQIVND (reference sequence). Based on the CDR3 plus reference TRBV19 and TRBJ2-5, the full variable domain is DGGITQSPKYLFRKEGQNVTLSCEQNLNHDAMYWYRQDPGQGLRLIYYSQIVNDFQKGDIAEGYSVSREKKESFPLTVTSAQKNPTAFYLCASRGLEETQYFGPGTRLLVL.

The V call is TRBV23-1, the J call TRBJ2-5, with D perhaps TRBD1 (5 bases). With the DNA end fitting TRBJ2-7 better, the J assignment may be wrong. TRBV23-1 is marked as an open reading frame, function uncertain. The CDR3 sequence is 13 residues long. The CDR3 protein is CATRPDRTYEQYF. CDR3 DNA sequence: TGCGCCACCCGACCTGACAGAACCTACGAGCAGTACTTC.

Note on this clone: Other DNA sequences within the sample encode an identical CDR3. The chain uses TRBV29-1 and TRBJ2-7; D is uncertain. From germline, CDR1 is SQVTM and CDR2 ANQGSEA. The CDR3 is 13 residues long. Trimming removed 0 bases from V and 0 bases from J, with 6 bases in between. The CDR3 spells CSVEDGDSYEQYF. The CDR3 bases are TGCAGCGTTGAAGATGGAGACTCCTACGAGCAGTACTTC.

The V gene is TRBV9, the J gene TRBJ2-7; 7 bases are shared with TRBD1. The CDR3 is 15 amino acids. CDR1 and CDR2 (germline): SGDLS, YYNGEE. V shed 4 bases and J 2 bases; nucleotides not matched to a gene: 9. The CDR3 region is CASSPEAQGAYEQYF. Written as DNA, the CDR3 is TGTGCCAGCAGCCCAGAGGCCCAGGGGGCCTACGAGCAGTACTTC. The variable domain in full, completed from reference TRBV9 and TRBJ2-7, reads DSGVTQTPKHLITATGQRVTLRCSPRSGDLSVYWYQQSLDQGLQFLIQYYNGEERAKGNILERFSAQQFPDLHSELNLSSLELGDSALYFCASSPEAQGAYEQYFGPGTRLTVT.

V and J are TRBV19 and TRBJ1-1, with unresolved D. CDR3 length: 15 amino acids. Germline CDR1 LNHDA, CDR2 SQIVND (reference sequence). V lost 0 bases and J lost 5, with 13 bases in between. The CDR3 region has the DNA TGTGCCAGTAGTATAGACAAGGGCGCGGCAACTGAAGCTTTCTTT. This gives the protein CASSIDKGAATEAFF.

This clone was observed a single time. The V and J genes are TRBV27 and TRBJ2-5; TRBD1 agrees at 8 bases. Germline CDR1 MNHEY, CDR2 SMNVEV (reference sequence). This CDR3 comprises 16 residues. The V gene end was trimmed by 5 bases and the J gene end by 5 bases; junction bases not matched to a gene: 13. The CDR3 DNA sequence: TGTGCCAGCAGTCCTCGGACAGGGAAGGGGCAGGAGACCCAGTACTTC. It translates to CASSPRTGKGQETQYF.

This chain links TRBV28 with TRBJ1-1; 9 bases agree with TRBD1. The CDR3 runs to 16 residues. Trimming at V came to 3 bases and at J to 5 bases, leaving 10 bases not matched to a gene. The germline V gene has CDR1 MDHEN and CDR2 SYDVKM. CDR3 coding DNA: TGTGCCAGCAGTTTCCCCCAGGGACAGGGTTGGACTGAAGCTTTCTTT. Its translation is CASSFPQGQGWTEAFF.

The rearrangement uses TRBV2 and TRBJ2-7; 9 bases line up with TRBD1. The V gene end was trimmed by 7 bases and the J gene end by 3 bases; junction bases not matched to a gene: 4. The CDR3 covers 13 residues. Germline CDR1 is SNHLY and CDR2 is FYNNEI. In nucleotides, the CDR3 is TGTGCCAGCACCCCGGGACAGGGCTACGAGCAGTACTTC. It codes for CASTPGQGYEQYF.

The chain is built from TRBV11-2 and TRBJ2-7; D perhaps matches TRBD1 (5 bases). CDR1 SGHAT and CDR2 FQNNGV come from the germline V gene. This CDR3 has 15 amino acids. The V end lost 5 bases, the J end lost 2 bases, and 16 bases lay between the germline ends. CDR3 nucleotide sequence: TGTGCCAGCAGCCCCTTAGGGGAAATCACCTACGAGCAGTACTTC. It codes for CASSPLGEITYEQYF.

The chain employs TRBV29-1 and TRBJ1-1; 7 bases map to TRBD1. The J segment lost 2 bases and the V segment lost 2 bases, leaving 5 bases of the junction unmatched. CDR1 is SQVTM, CDR2 ANQGSEA, per germline. The CDR3 runs 14 residues. The CDR3 protein is CSVELTGVNTEAFF. The CDR3 DNA is TGCAGCGTTGAATTAACAGGGGTAAACACTGAAGCTTTCTTT.

The chain recombines TRBV28 with TRBJ1-4; D unclear. CDR1 MDHEN and CDR2 SYDVKM come from the germline V gene. The CDR3 has 15 residues. Trimming took 4 bases from V and 8 from J, leaving 17 bases between them. The CDR3 region has the DNA TGTGCCAGCAGTTCCCCGGTATACATGGGAGAAAAACTGTTTTTT. Amino acid sequence: CASSSPVYMGEKLFF. Together with reference TRBV28 and TRBJ1-4, the CDR3 gives the full variable domain: DVKVTQSSRYLVKRTGEKVFLECVQDMDHENMFWYRQDPGLGLRLIYFSYDVKMKEKGDIPEGYSVSREKKERFSLILESASTNQTSMYLCASSSPVYMGEKLFFGSGTQLSVL.

J is TRBJ1-1 and V is TRBV19; no definite D call. The CDR3 consists of 13 residues. Between the trimmed V and J ends, which lost 3 bases and 6 bases, there was a span of 11 bases. Germline V lookup: CDR1 LNHDA, CDR2 SQIVND (reference sequence). The CDR3 DNA reads TGTGCCAGTAGTATGAGCGGTTCTTCTGAAGCTTTCTTT. It codes for CASSMSGSSEAFF.

Of note for this clone: This same CDR3 is encoded by further DNA sequences in the sample. V is TRBV5-1 and J is TRBJ2-7, with D perhaps assigned TRBD1 or TRBD2 (5 bases each). The CDR3 length is 13 residues. Per the germline V gene, CDR1 is SGHRS and CDR2 is YFSETQ. With 0 bases removed from V and 4 bases from J, the gap between germline ends came to 8 bases. The CDR3, as DNA: TGCGCCAGCAGCTTGGATGGGGGTTACGAGCAGTACTTC. Residues: CASSLDGGYEQYF.

V gene TRBV9 combines with J gene TRBJ2-1, with TRBD1 identical over 7 bases. CDR3 length: 18 residues. Germline assignment: CDR1 SGDLS and CDR2 YYNGEE. V gave up 4 bases and J gave up 4 bases; unmatched junction bases: 17. CDR3 DNA sequence: TGTGCCAGCAGCCCTACCGCCACTCCCGACAGGGTTTACAATGAGCAGTTCTTC. Its protein is CASSPTATPDRVYNEQFF.